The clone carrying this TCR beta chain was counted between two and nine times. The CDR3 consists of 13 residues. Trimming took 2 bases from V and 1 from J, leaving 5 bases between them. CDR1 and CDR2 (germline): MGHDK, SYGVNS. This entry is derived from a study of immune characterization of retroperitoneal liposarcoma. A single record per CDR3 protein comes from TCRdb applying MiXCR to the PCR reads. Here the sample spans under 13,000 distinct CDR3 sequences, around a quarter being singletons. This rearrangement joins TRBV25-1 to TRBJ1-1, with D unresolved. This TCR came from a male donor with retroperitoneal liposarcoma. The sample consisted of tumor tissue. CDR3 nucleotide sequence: TGTGCCAGCAGTGAACCCCAGAACACTGAAGCTTTCTTT. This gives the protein CASSEPQNTEAFF.